One and the same sample provided the 22 T cell receptor beta chains below, sequenced in a study of T-cell memory formation after mild COVID-19. MiXCR was run by TCRdb on the 5' RACE reads, yielding one entry per CDR3 protein. The top ten clones hold almost 25% of a sample with approximately 46,000 distinct CDR3 sequences, roughly 12% of them seen once. The specimen was PBMCs or a T cell subset sorted from them (not recorded which). The receptors were sampled from a man aged 18-30 years who had mild COVID-19 (a few samples of this study predate the infection). Cell type and time point are not known.

This clonotype was recorded a few times. This sequence joins TRBV6-5 and TRBJ1-1; unclear D gene. The CDR3 contains 14 residues. Trimming took off 6 bases at V and 2 bases at J, with 13 bases between the two ends. The germline CDR1 and CDR2 sequences are MNHEY and SVGAGI. This CDR3 is CASSGRFRNTEAFF. In DNA, the CDR3 is TGTGCCAGCAGCGGGAGGTTTCGTAACACTGAAGCTTTCTTT.

The table lists this clonotype with a few counts. The chain employs TRBV12-3 or TRBV12-4 and TRBJ1-6; D is perhaps TRBD1 (5 bases). CDR3 size: 15 residues. V was clipped by 5 bases and J by 4 bases, with 12 bases between them. CDR3 loop: CASSPGRAYNSPLHF. The CDR3 coding sequence is TGTGCCAGCAGTCCGGGACGGGCGTATAATTCACCCCTCCACTTT.

Only a few counts were recorded for this clonotype. The V and J genes are TRBV4-3 and TRBJ1-1; D uncertain. Per the germline V gene, CDR1 is LGHNA and CDR2 is YSLEER. V lost 1 base to trimming and J lost 7 bases, with 19 bases between them. The CDR3 covers 16 residues. The CDR3 nucleotides read TGCGCCAGCAGCCAAGGGGTGTCGAGGACTAAGGTTGAAGCTTTCTTT. This codes for CASSQGVSRTKVEAFF.

In its sample, this clonotype is medium-sized. This chain connects TRBV12-3 or TRBV12-4 to TRBJ2-3, with 9 bases that match TRBD1. CDR3 length: 16 amino acids. V trimming: 6 bases; J trimming: 0 bases; junction bases outside the gene matches: 7. The CDR3 nucleotides read TGTGCCAGCAGCCGTCGGGACAGGGCCAGCACAGATACGCAGTATTTT. Residues: CASSRRDRASTDTQYF.

Ten or more counts support this clonotype. The chain combines TRBV7-2 with TRBJ2-1; the D gene is possibly TRBD1 (5 bases). CDR1 is SGHTA and CDR2 is FQGNSA in the germline V gene. V was pared by 3 bases and J by 6 bases, with 12 bases between. There are 14 residues in the CDR3. This chain's CDR3 is CASSFQGSSNEQFF. CDR3 nucleotide sequence: TGTGCCAGCAGCTTCCAGGGATCCAGCAATGAGCAGTTCTTC.

V is TRBV12-3 or TRBV12-4 and J is TRBJ1-2, with 8 bases lining up with TRBD1. This CDR3 region has 14 residues. J gave up 2 bases and V 6 bases, and 5 bases lay outside the gene matches. In nucleotides, the CDR3 is TGTGCCAGCAGGTCGACAGGGGCGAACTATGGCTACACCTTC. Protein: CASRSTGANYGYTF.

This clonotype came up a few times. The chain is built from TRBV7-9 and TRBJ2-5; no clear D. The CDR3 has 14 amino acids. The V gene lost 6 bases and the J gene lost 1 base, with 12 bases spanning the gap. Germline lookup yields CDR1 SEHNR and CDR2 FQNEAQ (reference sequence). CDR3 region: CASSYHTFQETQYF. CDR3 DNA sequence: TGTGCCAGCAGTTACCACACGTTCCAAGAGACCCAGTACTTC.

V is TRBV18 and J is TRBJ1-2; D might be TRBD1 (5 bases). The CDR3 has 15 residues. Germline-derived CDR1 and CDR2 are KGHSH and LQKENI. V lost 0 bases and J lost 8, with 16 bases in between. The CDR3 region has the DNA TGTGCCAGCTCACCACCGACGCAGGGTCGATCAGGCTACACCTTC. Translated: CASSPPTQGRSGYTF.

This clonotype was counted a few times. V gene TRBV5-6 combines with J gene TRBJ2-2; D is undetermined. This CDR3 is built from 13 residues. Trimming took 3 bases from V and 3 from J, leaving 6 bases between them. Germline V lookup: CDR1 SGHDT, CDR2 YYEEEE. CDR3: CASSSLYTGELFF. The CDR3, as DNA: TGTGCCAGCAGCTCCTTATACACCGGGGAGCTGTTTTTT.

This sequence joins TRBV24-1 and TRBJ1-1, with D unresolved. V was shortened by 3 bases and J by 1 base, with 11 bases between the two germline ends. The CDR3 is made up of 15 amino acids. In germline, CDR1 is KGHDR, CDR2 SFDVKD. CDR3 sequence: CATSDTRTGNTEAFF. The DNA of the CDR3 is TGTGCCACCAGTGATACCCGGACGGGGAACACTGAAGCTTTCTTT.

This clonotype was detected a few times. This chain uses TRBV5-1 with TRBJ1-4, with D unclear. The CDR3 loop spans 14 amino acids. The germline V gene has CDR1 SGHRS and CDR2 YFSETQ. V was cut by 5 bases and J by 6 bases, with 14 bases left in between. The CDR3 DNA follows: TGCGCCAGCAGTCCAGACCAAGGGTATGAAAAACTGTTTTTT. This codes for CASSPDQGYEKLFF.

Sample share makes this clonotype medium-sized. This chain links TRBV14 with TRBJ2-3, with a weak D call TRBD1 (6 bases). The germline CDR1 and CDR2 sequences are SGHDN and FVKESK. The germline V and J ends were trimmed by 0 bases and 5 bases, with 9 bases remaining between them. The CDR3 runs 14 residues. The CDR3 reads CASSQDVQGDTQYF. The CDR3 bases are TGTGCCAGCAGCCAAGACGTACAGGGAGATACGCAGTATTTT.

There are a few counts of this clonotype. This chain connects TRBV25-1 to TRBJ1-2, with D perhaps matching TRBD1 (5 bases). The CDR3 runs 15 residues. V shed 3 bases and J shed 6 bases, with 17 bases lying between them. CDR1 is MGHDK and CDR2 is SYGVNS in the germline V gene. This CDR3 is CASSEFRDPLDGYTF. CDR3 in DNA: TGTGCCAGCAGTGAGTTCAGGGACCCCTTGGATGGCTACACCTTC.

The rearrangement joins TRBV7-9 to TRBJ1-1; 9 bases match TRBD1. V lost 5 bases and J lost 8; bases outside the gene matches: 6. This CDR3 region has 13 residues. Per germline, CDR1 SEHNR and CDR2 FQNEAQ (reference sequence). The CDR3 bases are TGTGCCAGCAGCACTCCCGGGACAGGGGAAGCTTTCTTT. Translated: CASSTPGTGEAFF.

The chain carries TRBV28 and TRBJ1-3; D may be TRBD1 (5 bases). Germline-derived CDR1 and CDR2 are MDHEN and SYDVKM. This CDR3 contains 17 residues. V was trimmed by 7 bases and J by 0 bases, leaving 19 bases between them. CDR3 coding DNA: TGTGCCAGCAATCCTGGGGCGCGGAGTAGCTCTGGAAACACCATATATTTT. It is translated as CASNPGARSSSGNTIYF.

This clonotype has more than one count but fewer than ten. The chain carries TRBV5-1 and TRBJ1-1; 7 bases map to TRBD1. The germline V gene encodes CDR1 SGHRS and CDR2 YFSETQ. Unmatched junction bases numbered 6, after V lost 2 bases and J lost 5 bases. The CDR3 sequence is 14 residues long. CDR3 nucleotide sequence: TGCGCCAGCAGCTTAGGGGGCTTGGAGACTGAAGCTTTCTTT. Amino acid sequence: CASSLGGLETEAFF.

The chain recombines TRBV6-6 with TRBJ2-5, with D maybe TRBD2 (5 bases). Trimming cost V 4 bases and J 5 bases, with 20 bases left between them. Germline-derived CDR1 and CDR2 are MNHNY and SVGAGI (reference sequence). This CDR3 contains 16 residues. CDR3 in amino acids: CASSSDVGSRFETQYF. CDR3 nucleotides: TGTGCCAGCAGTTCCGATGTGGGGAGCCGCTTCGAGACCCAGTACTTC.

In this sample, this clonotype turned up many times. The rearrangement uses TRBV5-6 and TRBJ2-7; D gene uncertain. Trimming removed 4 bases at V and 4 bases at J, with 6 bases between. The CDR3 extends over 11 amino acids. Germline CDR1 is SGHDT and CDR2 is YYEEEE. The CDR3 reads CASSQAYEQYF. Written as DNA, the CDR3 is TGTGCCAGCAGCCAGGCATACGAGCAGTACTTC.

At least ten counts were recorded for this clonotype. V is TRBV20-1 and J is TRBJ2-7; TRBD1 might be the D (6 bases). Trimming removed 1 base at V and 5 bases at J, with 15 bases between. The CDR3 runs to 14 residues. Germline CDR1 and CDR2: DFQATT and SNEGSKA (reference sequence). The CDR3 spells CSARATGPRDEQYF. In DNA form, the CDR3 reads TGCAGTGCTAGAGCGACAGGCCCTCGCGACGAGCAGTACTTC.

By share, this clonotype ranks as medium-sized. The chain is built from TRBV7-2 and TRBJ2-5, with D maybe TRBD1 (6 bases). The V end lost 5 bases, the J end lost 6 bases, and 22 bases lay between the germline ends. Germline CDR1 SGHTA, CDR2 FQGNSA. CDR3 size: 16 residues. The CDR3 nucleotides read TGTGCCAGCAGCCAAGAGCCCAGGGGTGGGAGAAAGACCCAGTACTTC. Protein product: CASSQEPRGGRKTQYF.

The chain has TRBV30 and TRBJ1-4; 7 nucleotides align to TRBD1. The junction had 7 bases not matched to a gene; V was cut back by 3 bases and J by 6 bases. CDR3 length equals 14 residues. The germline V gene has CDR1 GTSNPN and CDR2 SVGIG (reference sequence). The CDR3 protein is CAWRAGTAYEKLFF. The CDR3 DNA follows: TGTGCCTGGAGGGCCGGGACAGCTTATGAAAAACTGTTTTTT.

V usage is TRBV6-5 and J usage is TRBJ1-3, with D uncertain. V shed 9 bases and J shed 2 bases, with 5 bases lying between them. The V gene's germline CDR1 is MNHEY and CDR2 SVGAGI. This CDR3 has 11 amino acids. This CDR3 reads CASCTGNTIYF. The CDR3 DNA sequence: TGTGCCAGTTGTACTGGAAACACCATATATTTT.